This T cell receptor beta chain was documented in a study of response to subunit inactivated influenza vaccine. Study outcomes and limitations: New T cells are recruited in small numbers by each seasonal influenza vaccination, according to the authors' suggestion.

Notes on this clonotype: Its specificity is not known.

V was pared by 4 bases and J by 1 base, with 9 bases of the junction left unmatched. The V gene's germline CDR1 is LNHDA and CDR2 SQIVND (reference sequence). CDR3 length: 17 residues. TCRdb fed the RT-PCR reads into MiXCR, producing one record per CDR3 protein. The sample yields roughly 700,000 distinct CDR3 sequences, roughly 14% seen once. This chain links TRBV19 with TRBJ2-1; 8 nucleotides agree with TRBD2. This TCR came from a man in his forties or fifties who received an inactivated influenza vaccine. Sequencing was performed on PBMCs from blood, taken about 14 days before vaccination. Here the CDR3 reads CASSTTLAGGSYNEQFF. The CDR3 region has the DNA TGTGCCAGTAGTACCACCCTCGCGGGAGGATCCTACAATGAGCAGTTCTTC.